These 25 T cell receptor beta chains originate from one sample sequenced in a study of T cell responses to AZD1222 COVID-19 vaccine. TCRdb's copy holds only in-frame clones and misses some; the assay was immunoSEQ multiplex PCR. The table lists 75,000 to 100,000 clones, 70% to 90% of them singletons. The source was peripheral blood, collected on day 0 of AZD1222 vaccination. The receptors come from an adult in good health.

V gene TRBV28 combines with J gene TRBJ2-7; either TRBD1 or TRBD2 may fit D (6 bases each). The CDR3 loop spans 14 amino acids. V lost 5 bases, J lost 5 bases, and 16 bases lay in between. CDR1 is MDHEN, CDR2 SYDVKM, per germline. The CDR3 here is CASSGPGDFHEQYF. CDR3 nucleotides: TGTGCCAGCAGTGGGCCAGGGGACTTCCACGAGCAGTACTTC. Variable domain in full (rest from reference TRBV28 and TRBJ2-7): DVKVTQSSRYLVKRTGEKVFLECVQDMDHENMFWYRQDPGLGLRLIYFSYDVKMKEKGDIPEGYSVSREKKERFSLILESASTNQTSMYLCASSGPGDFHEQYFGPGTRLTVT.

This sequence joins TRBV7-2 and TRBJ2-7, with D perhaps matching TRBD1 (5 bases). Between the trimmed V and J ends, which lost 5 bases and 3 bases, there was a span of 11 bases. The V gene's germline CDR1 is SGHTA and CDR2 FQGNSA. CDR3 length: 13 amino acids. The CDR3 loop is CASSTRQNYEQYF. The CDR3 DNA reads as TGTGCCAGCAGCACGCGACAGAACTACGAGCAGTACTTC.

The genes are TRBV5-1 and TRBJ1-1; no reliable D call. V was clipped by 4 bases and J by 1 base, with 11 bases between them. Germline V gives CDR1 SGHRS, CDR2 YFSETQ. CDR3 length: 14 residues. CDR3 DNA sequence: TGCGCCAGCAGCGGGAACGTCGGGAACACTGAAGCTTTCTTT. This translates into CASSGNVGNTEAFF.

This clone occurred once. V usage is TRBV6-4 and J usage is TRBJ2-1, with 12 bases that match TRBD2. The CDR3 length is 16 residues. Trimming at V came to 0 bases and at J to 9 bases, leaving 6 bases not matched to a gene. In germline, CDR1 is MRHNA, CDR2 SNTAGT. CDR3 residues: CASSDSASGGAGEQFF. CDR3 DNA: TGTGCCAGCAGTGACTCAGCTAGCGGGGGGGCAGGTGAGCAGTTCTTC.

This chain connects TRBV11-2 to TRBJ2-5; D possibly uses TRBD1 or TRBD2 (5 bases each). V was clipped by 5 bases and J by 5 bases, with 15 bases between them. The CDR3 is 14 amino acids. Germline CDR1 SGHAT, CDR2 FQNNGV. This CDR3 is CASSVTGTMETQYF. In DNA, the CDR3 is TGTGCCAGCAGCGTAACCGGGACCATGGAGACCCAGTACTTC. Using reference TRBV11-2 and TRBJ2-5 for the parts outside the CDR3, the full variable domain is EAGVAQSPRYKIIEKRQSVAFWCNPISGHATLYWYQQILGQGPKLLIQFQNNGVVDDSQLPKDRFSAERLKGVDSTLKIQPAKLEDSAVYLCASSVTGTMETQYFGPGTRLLVL.

The chain has TRBV5-4 and TRBJ2-7; D is undetermined. CDR1 and CDR2 from the germline V gene are SGHNT and YYREEE (reference sequence). The CDR3 sequence is 14 residues long. V was pared by 1 base and J by 5 bases, with 13 bases between. In DNA form, the CDR3 reads TGTGCCAGCAGCTTGAAAGGGAATCTTAACGAGCAGTACTTC. Its translation is CASSLKGNLNEQYF.

This clone was observed a single time. The chain couples TRBV15 to TRBJ1-4; D gene uncertain. The CDR3 length is 15 residues. Germline values: CDR1 LNHNV, CDR2 YYDKDF (reference sequence). Trimming took 0 bases from V and 3 from J, leaving 8 bases between them. CDR3 sequence reads: CATSRDSAPNEKLFF. The CDR3 nucleotides are TGTGCCACCAGCAGAGATTCGGCCCCTAATGAAAAACTGTTTTTT.

The chain couples TRBV28 to TRBJ2-1, with a possible D match to TRBD1 (6 bases). The V gene lost 3 bases and the J gene lost 4 bases, with 10 bases spanning the gap. Germline CDR1 reads MDHEN; CDR2 reads SYDVKM. The CDR3 is 14 residues long. For the CDR3, the DNA is TGTGCCAGCAGTTTCGGGACAATATACAATGAGCAGTTCTTC. As protein: CASSFGTIYNEQFF.

The V gene is TRBV3-1 (or the pseudogene TRBV3-2), the J gene TRBJ1-2, with D perhaps TRBD1 (5 bases). The germline V and J ends were trimmed by 2 bases and 10 bases, with 14 bases remaining between them. Per germline, CDR1 LGHDT and CDR2 YNNKEL (reference sequence). The length of the CDR3 is 13 residues. The CDR3 protein is CASSQLSRVDYTF. CDR3 coding DNA: TGTGCCAGCAGCCAATTGTCCAGGGTGGACTACACCTTC.

The V and J genes are TRBV4-3 and TRBJ1-2, with D perhaps TRBD1 (5 bases). Germline assignment: CDR1 LGHNA and CDR2 YSLEER. This CDR3 is 15 amino acids long. V was cut by 6 bases and J by 2 bases, with 16 bases left in between. CDR3 DNA sequence: TGCGCCAGCAGTATGACTTTGGCAGGGAACTATGGCTACACCTTC. It codes for CASSMTLAGNYGYTF.

The chain joins TRBV19 to TRBJ2-5, with a weak D call TRBD1 (5 bases). Trimming left V 1 base short and J 1 base short, with 7 bases between. This CDR3 contains 14 residues. Germline lookup yields CDR1 LNHDA and CDR2 SQIVND (reference sequence). This chain's CDR3 is CASSIAGLQETQYF. CDR3 nucleotide sequence: TGTGCCAGTAGTATAGCAGGGCTCCAAGAGACCCAGTACTTC.

The chain uses TRBV4-3 and TRBJ1-6; unclear D gene. The CDR3 is made up of 18 amino acids. CDR1 and CDR2 from the germline V gene are LGHNA and YSLEER. Trimming left V 0 bases short and J 3 bases short, with 15 bases between. CDR3 DNA sequence: TGCGCCAGCAGCCAAGATCTGGGCGGAAGAAGCTATAATTCACCCCTCCACTTT. This encodes CASSQDLGGRSYNSPLHF.

This chain connects TRBV28 to TRBJ1-2; 9 nucleotides agree with TRBD1. CDR1 and CDR2 from the germline V gene are MDHEN and SYDVKM. The CDR3 extends over 13 amino acids. The V segment lost 6 bases and the J segment 8 bases; nucleotides outside the gene matches: 7. The CDR3 DNA follows: TGTGCCAGCAGCGAACAGGGGGCTCAGGGCTACACCTTC. Translated, it gives CASSEQGAQGYTF.

In DNA, the CDR3 is TGTGCCAGCAGCTTAAACAGCCTTTACGAGCAGTACTTC. It translates to CASSLNSLYEQYF. The gene calls are TRBV7-9 and TRBJ2-7; D ambiguous. The CDR3 loop spans 13 amino acids. Trimming removed 2 bases at V and 4 bases at J, with 9 bases between. Germline loops: CDR1 SEHNR, CDR2 FQNEAQ (reference sequence).

The rearrangement joins TRBV29-1 to TRBJ1-2; 8 nucleotides agree with TRBD1. Trimming cost V 1 base and J 4 bases; bases outside gene matches: 14. This CDR3 is built from 17 residues. Germline V gene lookup returns CDR1 SQVTM and CDR2 ANQGSEA. CDR3 residues: CSVEVPRTGWQGYGYTF. In DNA form, the CDR3 reads TGCAGCGTTGAAGTGCCCCGGACAGGGTGGCAGGGCTATGGCTACACCTTC.

CDR3 amino acids: CASSSPRRGNTGELFF. The CDR3 region has the DNA TGTGCCAGCAGCTCCCCGAGGCGGGGGAACACCGGGGAGCTGTTTTTT. The chain recombines TRBV11-3 with TRBJ2-2, with D tentatively TRBD2 (6 bases). The CDR3 runs to 16 residues. Germline V gene lookup returns CDR1 SGHNT and CDR2 YENEEA. The V end was cut by 4 bases, the J end by 1 base, with 13 bases between.

The J gene is TRBJ1-4, the V gene TRBV12-3 or TRBV12-4, with D possibly matching TRBD1 (5 bases). This CDR3 spans 13 amino acids. V dropped 6 bases and J dropped 3 bases, with 8 bases sitting between them. DNA for the CDR3: TGTGCCAGCAGACAGGAACCTAATGAAAAACTGTTTTTT. Encoded protein: CASRQEPNEKLFF.

The chain joins TRBV19 to TRBJ2-2; a weak D match, TRBD2 (5 bases). The CDR3 runs to 15 residues. Trimming removed 4 bases from V and 1 base from J, with 10 bases in between. The germline V gene has CDR1 LNHDA and CDR2 SQIVND (reference sequence). The CDR3 nucleotides are TGTGCCAGTAGTAATACTGGGAGGAACACCGGGGAGCTGTTTTTT. Amino acids: CASSNTGRNTGELFF.

V gene TRBV7-8 combines with J gene TRBJ1-2; D is possibly TRBD1 (6 bases). Germline-derived CDR1 and CDR2 are SGHVS and FQNEAQ. The length of the CDR3 is 14 residues. Trimming cost V 4 bases and J 5 bases, with 14 bases left between them. The CDR3 coding sequence is TGTGCCAGCAGCTCCGGGACAACTGATTATGGCTACACCTTC. Protein product: CASSSGTTDYGYTF.

The chain carries TRBV19 and TRBJ2-7; D not certain. CDR3 size: 13 residues. The V gene's germline CDR1 is LNHDA and CDR2 SQIVND (reference sequence). The V end was cut by 2 bases, the J end by 6 bases, with 11 bases between. The CDR3 reads CASSISKGSEQYF. CDR3 DNA sequence: TGTGCCAGTAGTATATCGAAGGGAAGCGAGCAGTACTTC.

This chain uses TRBV4-1 with TRBJ1-6; 9 bases align to TRBD1. This CDR3 is built from 16 residues. V lost 1 base to trimming and J lost 10 bases; unmatched junction nucleotides: 8. The germline CDR1 and CDR2 sequences are MGHRA and YSYEKL. This chain's CDR3 is CASSQGPGQGDSPLHF. The CDR3 DNA reads TGCGCCAGCAGCCAAGGACCGGGACAGGGCGACTCACCCCTCCACTTT.

This clone was seen a handful of times. The chain uses TRBV3-1 (or the pseudogene TRBV3-2) and TRBJ2-1; D is unresolved. With 4 bases removed from V and 0 bases from J, the gap between germline ends came to 10 bases. CDR1 is LGHDT, CDR2 YNNKEL, per germline (reference sequence). The CDR3 is 15 amino acids. CDR3 bases: TGTGCCAGCAGCCTCCAGTGGGGCTCCTACAATGAGCAGTTCTTC. As protein: CASSLQWGSYNEQFF.

V is TRBV19 and J is TRBJ1-2; no reliable D call. Germline lookup yields CDR1 LNHDA and CDR2 SQIVND (reference sequence). The CDR3 consists of 13 residues. Between the trimmed V and J ends, which lost 6 bases and 0 bases, there was a span of 8 bases. The CDR3 reads CASSSGANYGYTF. For the CDR3, the DNA is TGTGCCAGTAGCTCAGGAGCTAACTATGGCTACACCTTC. The complete variable domain, with remaining parts taken from reference TRBV19 and TRBJ1-2, reads DGGITQSPKYLFRKEGQNVTLSCEQNLNHDAMYWYRQDPGQGLRLIYYSQIVNDFQKGDIAEGYSVSREKKESFPLTVTSAQKNPTAFYLCASSSGANYGYTFGSGTRLTVV.

J is TRBJ1-2 and V is TRBV30; D gene ambiguous. Germline assignment: CDR1 GTSNPN and CDR2 SVGIG (reference sequence). V dropped 2 bases and J dropped 13 bases, with 14 bases sitting between them. The CDR3 is 11 amino acids. CDR3 coding DNA: TGTGCCTGGAGTCCTGGACCATCATTCACCTTC. It is translated as CAWSPGPSFTF.

The V gene is TRBV19, the J gene TRBJ1-2; 7 nucleotides agree with TRBD1. The CDR3 contains 14 residues. V lost 8 bases to trimming and J lost 7 bases; unmatched junction nucleotides: 13. CDR1 is LNHDA and CDR2 is SQIVND in the germline V gene (reference sequence). The CDR3 coding sequence is TGTGCCAGTCGGGACAGACAATCCCCTCTTGGCTACACCTTC. The encoded protein is CASRDRQSPLGYTF.